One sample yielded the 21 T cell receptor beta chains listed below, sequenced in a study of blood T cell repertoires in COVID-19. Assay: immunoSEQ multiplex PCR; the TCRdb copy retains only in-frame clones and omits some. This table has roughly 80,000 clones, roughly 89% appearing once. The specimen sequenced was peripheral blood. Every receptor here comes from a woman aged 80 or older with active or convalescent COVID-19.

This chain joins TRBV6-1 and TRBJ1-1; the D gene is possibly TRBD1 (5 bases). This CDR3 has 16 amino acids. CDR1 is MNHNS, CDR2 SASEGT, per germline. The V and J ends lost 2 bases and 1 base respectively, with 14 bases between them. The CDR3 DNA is TGTGCCAGCAGTGAATATTGGGGGAGGAGGAACACTGAAGCTTTCTTT. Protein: CASSEYWGRRNTEAFF.

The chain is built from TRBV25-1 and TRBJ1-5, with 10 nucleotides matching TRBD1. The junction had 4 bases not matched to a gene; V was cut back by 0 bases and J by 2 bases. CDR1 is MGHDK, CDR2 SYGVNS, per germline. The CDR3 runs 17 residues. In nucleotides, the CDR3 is TGTGCCAGCAGTGAATATAGGGACAGGGGACGCAATCAGCCCCAGCATTTT. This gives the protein CASSEYRDRGRNQPQHF.

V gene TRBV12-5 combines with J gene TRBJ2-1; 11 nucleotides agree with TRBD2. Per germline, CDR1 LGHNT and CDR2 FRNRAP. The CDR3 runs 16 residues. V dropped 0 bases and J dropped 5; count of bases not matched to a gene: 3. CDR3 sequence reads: CASGLVLAGENNEQFF. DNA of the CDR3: TGTGCTAGTGGTTTGGTACTAGCGGGGGAGAACAATGAGCAGTTCTTC.

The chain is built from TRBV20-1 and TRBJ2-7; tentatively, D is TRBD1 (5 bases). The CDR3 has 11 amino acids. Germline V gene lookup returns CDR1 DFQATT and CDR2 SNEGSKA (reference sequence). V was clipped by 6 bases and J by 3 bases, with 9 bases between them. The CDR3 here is CSATQGYEQYF. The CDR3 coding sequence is TGCAGTGCCACCCAGGGCTACGAGCAGTACTTC.

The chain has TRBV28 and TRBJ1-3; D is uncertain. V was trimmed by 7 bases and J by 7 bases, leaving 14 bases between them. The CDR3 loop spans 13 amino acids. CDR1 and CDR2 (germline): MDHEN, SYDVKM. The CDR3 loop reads CASIPQLGNTIYF. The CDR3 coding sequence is TGTGCCAGCATCCCCCAGCTAGGTAACACCATATATTTT.

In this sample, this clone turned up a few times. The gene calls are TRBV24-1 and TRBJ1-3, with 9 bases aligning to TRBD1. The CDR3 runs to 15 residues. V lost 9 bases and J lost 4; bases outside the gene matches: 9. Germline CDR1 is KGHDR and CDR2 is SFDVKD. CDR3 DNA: TGTGCCACCTCACGGACAGGGGACCCCGGAAACACCATATATTTT. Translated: CATSRTGDPGNTIYF.

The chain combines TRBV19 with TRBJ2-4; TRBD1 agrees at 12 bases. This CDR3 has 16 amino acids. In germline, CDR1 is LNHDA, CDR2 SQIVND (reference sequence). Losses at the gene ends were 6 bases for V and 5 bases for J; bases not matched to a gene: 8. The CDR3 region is CASRGQGALGENIQYF. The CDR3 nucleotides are TGTGCCAGTAGGGGACAGGGGGCCCTAGGGGAAAACATTCAGTACTTC.

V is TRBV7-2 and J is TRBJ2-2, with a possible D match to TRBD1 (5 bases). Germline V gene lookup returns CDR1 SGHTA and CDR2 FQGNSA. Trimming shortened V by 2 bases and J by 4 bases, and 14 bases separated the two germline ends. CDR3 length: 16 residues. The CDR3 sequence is CASSLRLGQGTGELFF. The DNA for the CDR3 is TGTGCCAGCAGCTTACGGTTGGGGCAAGGCACCGGGGAGCTGTTTTTT.

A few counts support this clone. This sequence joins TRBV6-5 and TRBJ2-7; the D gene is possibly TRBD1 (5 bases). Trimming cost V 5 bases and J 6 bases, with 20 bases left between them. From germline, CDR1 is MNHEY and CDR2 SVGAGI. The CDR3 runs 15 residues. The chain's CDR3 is CASSPGLQGRPEQYF. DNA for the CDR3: TGTGCCAGCAGTCCCGGTCTGCAGGGTAGGCCCGAGCAGTACTTC.

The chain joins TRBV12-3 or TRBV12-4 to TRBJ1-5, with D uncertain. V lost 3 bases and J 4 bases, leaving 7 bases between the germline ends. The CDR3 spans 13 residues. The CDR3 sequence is CASSLGANQPQHF. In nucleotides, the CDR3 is TGTGCCAGCAGTTTGGGAGCGAATCAGCCCCAGCATTTT.

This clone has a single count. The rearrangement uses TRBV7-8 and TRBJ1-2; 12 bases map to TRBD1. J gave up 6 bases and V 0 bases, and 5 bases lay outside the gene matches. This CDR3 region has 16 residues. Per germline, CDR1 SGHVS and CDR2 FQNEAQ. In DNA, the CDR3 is TGTGCCAGCAGCTTAGCCGGGACAGGGGGCGCGGATGGCTACACCTTC. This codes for CASSLAGTGGADGYTF.

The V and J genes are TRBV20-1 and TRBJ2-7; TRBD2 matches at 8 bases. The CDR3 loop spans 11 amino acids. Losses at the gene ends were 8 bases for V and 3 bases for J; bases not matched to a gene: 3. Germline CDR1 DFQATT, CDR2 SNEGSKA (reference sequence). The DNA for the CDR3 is TGCAGTTCCAGCGGGAGCTACGAGCAGTACTTC. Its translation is CSSSGSYEQYF.

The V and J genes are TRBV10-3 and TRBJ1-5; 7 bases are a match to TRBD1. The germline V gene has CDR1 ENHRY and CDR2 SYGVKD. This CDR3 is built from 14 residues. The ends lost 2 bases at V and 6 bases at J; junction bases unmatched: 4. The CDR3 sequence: CAISEIQGSQPQHF. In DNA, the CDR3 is TGTGCCATCAGTGAGATACAGGGGTCTCAGCCCCAGCATTTT.

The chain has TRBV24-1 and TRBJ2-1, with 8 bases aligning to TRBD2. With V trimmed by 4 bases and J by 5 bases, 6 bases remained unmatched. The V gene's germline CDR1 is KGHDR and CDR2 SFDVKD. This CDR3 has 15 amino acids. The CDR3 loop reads CATSERGARHNEQFF. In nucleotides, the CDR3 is TGTGCCACCAGTGAGCGGGGGGCTCGACACAATGAGCAGTTCTTC.

CDR3 loop: CASSSTGVSGAQYF. As DNA, the CDR3 is TGTGCCAGCAGTTCCACAGGGGTCTCCGGGGCCCAGTACTTC. J is TRBJ2-5 and V is TRBV6-5; TRBD1 aligns across 7 bases. Losses at the gene ends were 4 bases for V and 9 bases for J; bases not matched to a gene: 11. Germline CDR1 is MNHEY and CDR2 is SVGAGI. This CDR3 region has 14 residues.

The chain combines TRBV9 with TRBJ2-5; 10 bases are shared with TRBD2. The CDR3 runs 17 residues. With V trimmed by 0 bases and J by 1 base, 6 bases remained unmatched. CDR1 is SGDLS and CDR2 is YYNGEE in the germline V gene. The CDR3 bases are TGTGCCAGCAGCGTAGGACGAAGCGGGGGGGCCCAAGAGACCCAGTACTTC. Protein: CASSVGRSGGAQETQYF.

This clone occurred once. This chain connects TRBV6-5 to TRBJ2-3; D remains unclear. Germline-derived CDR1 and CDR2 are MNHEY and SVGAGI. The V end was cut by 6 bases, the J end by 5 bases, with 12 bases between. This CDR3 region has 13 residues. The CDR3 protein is CASRFRLVDTQYF. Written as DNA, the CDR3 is TGTGCCAGCAGGTTCCGTTTAGTAGATACGCAGTATTTT.

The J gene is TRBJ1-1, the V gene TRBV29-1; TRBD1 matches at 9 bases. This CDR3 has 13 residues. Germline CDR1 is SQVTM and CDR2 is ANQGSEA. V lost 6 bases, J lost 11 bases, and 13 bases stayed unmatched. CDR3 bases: TGCAGCGTACCCGGGACAGGGCGATCGAGTGCTTTCTTT. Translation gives CSVPGTGRSSAFF.

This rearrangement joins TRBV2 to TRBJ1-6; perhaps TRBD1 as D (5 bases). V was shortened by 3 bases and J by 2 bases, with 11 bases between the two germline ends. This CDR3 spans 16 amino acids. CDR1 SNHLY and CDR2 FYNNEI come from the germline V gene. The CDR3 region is CASSDQTGAYNSPLHF. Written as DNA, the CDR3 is TGTGCCAGCAGTGATCAAACAGGTGCCTATAATTCACCCCTCCACTTT.

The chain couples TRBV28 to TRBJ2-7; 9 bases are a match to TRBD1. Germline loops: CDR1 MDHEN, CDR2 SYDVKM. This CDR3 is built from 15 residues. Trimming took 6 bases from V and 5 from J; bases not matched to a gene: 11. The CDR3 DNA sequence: TGTGCCAGCAGGGGGACAGGGAGACTCCTCCACGAGCAGTACTTC. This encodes CASRGTGRLLHEQYF.

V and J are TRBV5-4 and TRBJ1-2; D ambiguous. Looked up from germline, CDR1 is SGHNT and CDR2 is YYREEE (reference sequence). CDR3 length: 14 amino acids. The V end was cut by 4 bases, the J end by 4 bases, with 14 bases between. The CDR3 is CASSRIGSFYGYTF. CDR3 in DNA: TGTGCCAGCAGCCGCATCGGGAGCTTCTATGGCTACACCTTC. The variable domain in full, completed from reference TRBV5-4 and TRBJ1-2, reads ETGVTQSPTHLIKTRGQQVTLRCSSQSGHNTVSWYQQALGQGPQFIFQYYREEENGRGNFPPRFSGLQFPNYSSELNVNALELDDSALYLCASSRIGSFYGYTFGSGTRLTVV.